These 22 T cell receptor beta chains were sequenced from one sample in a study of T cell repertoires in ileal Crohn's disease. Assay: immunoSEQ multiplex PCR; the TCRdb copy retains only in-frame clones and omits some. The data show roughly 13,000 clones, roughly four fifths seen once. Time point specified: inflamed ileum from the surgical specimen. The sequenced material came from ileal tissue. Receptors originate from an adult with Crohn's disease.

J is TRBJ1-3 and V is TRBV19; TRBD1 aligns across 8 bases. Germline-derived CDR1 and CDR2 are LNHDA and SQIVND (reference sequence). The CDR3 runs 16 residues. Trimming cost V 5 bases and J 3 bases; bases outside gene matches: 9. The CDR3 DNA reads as TGTGCCAGTAGTCCGCGACAGGGGAAGTGTGGAAACACCATATATTTT. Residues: CASSPRQGKCGNTIYF.

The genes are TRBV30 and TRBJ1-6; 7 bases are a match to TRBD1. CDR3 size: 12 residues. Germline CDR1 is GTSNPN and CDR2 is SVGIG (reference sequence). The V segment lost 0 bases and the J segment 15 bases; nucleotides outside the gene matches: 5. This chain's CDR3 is CAWSVEGAILHF. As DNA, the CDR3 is TGTGCCTGGAGTGTAGAGGGGGCCATCCTCCACTTT.

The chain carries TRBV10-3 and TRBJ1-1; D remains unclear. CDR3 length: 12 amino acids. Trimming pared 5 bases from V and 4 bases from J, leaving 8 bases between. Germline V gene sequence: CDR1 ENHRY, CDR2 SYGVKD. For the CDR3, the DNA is TGTGCCATCAGTCGGGAGGGCACTGAAGCTTTCTTT. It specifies CAISREGTEAFF.

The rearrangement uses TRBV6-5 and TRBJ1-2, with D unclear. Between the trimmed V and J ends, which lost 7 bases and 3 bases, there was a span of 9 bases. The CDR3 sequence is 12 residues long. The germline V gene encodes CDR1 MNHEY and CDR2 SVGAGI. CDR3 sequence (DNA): TGTGCCAGCAAAGCCTATGACTATGGCTACACCTTC. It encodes CASKAYDYGYTF.

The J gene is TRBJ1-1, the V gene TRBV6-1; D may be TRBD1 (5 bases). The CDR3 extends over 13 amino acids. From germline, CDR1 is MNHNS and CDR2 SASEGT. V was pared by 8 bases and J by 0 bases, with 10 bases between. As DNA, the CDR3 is TGTGCCAGCGGGGCCTATATGAACACTGAAGCTTTCTTT. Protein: CASGAYMNTEAFF.

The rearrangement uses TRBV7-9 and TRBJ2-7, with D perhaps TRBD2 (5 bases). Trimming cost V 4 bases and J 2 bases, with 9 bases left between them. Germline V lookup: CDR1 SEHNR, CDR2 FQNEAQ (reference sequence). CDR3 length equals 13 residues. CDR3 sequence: CASSSDGTYEQYF. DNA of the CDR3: TGTGCCAGCAGCTCGGACGGGACCTACGAGCAGTACTTC.

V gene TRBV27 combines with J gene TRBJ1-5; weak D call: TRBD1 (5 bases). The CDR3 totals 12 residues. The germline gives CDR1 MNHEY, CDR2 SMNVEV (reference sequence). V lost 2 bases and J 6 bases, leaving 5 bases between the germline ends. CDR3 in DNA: TGTGCCAGCAGTTTACAGGGTCAGCCCCAGCATTTT. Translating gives CASSLQGQPQHF.

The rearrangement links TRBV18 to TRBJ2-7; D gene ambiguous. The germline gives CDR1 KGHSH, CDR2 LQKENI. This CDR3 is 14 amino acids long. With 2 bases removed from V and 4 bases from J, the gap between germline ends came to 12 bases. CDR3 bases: TGTGCCAGCTCACCAGTTACCCTAGGGTACGAGCAGTACTTC. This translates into CASSPVTLGYEQYF.

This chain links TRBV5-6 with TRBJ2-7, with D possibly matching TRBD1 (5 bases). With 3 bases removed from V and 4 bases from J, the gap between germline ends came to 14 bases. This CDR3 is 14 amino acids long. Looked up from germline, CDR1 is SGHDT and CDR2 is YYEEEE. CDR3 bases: TGTGCCAGCAGCTCCGTCCAGGGTGGGTACGAGCAGTACTTC. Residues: CASSSVQGGYEQYF.

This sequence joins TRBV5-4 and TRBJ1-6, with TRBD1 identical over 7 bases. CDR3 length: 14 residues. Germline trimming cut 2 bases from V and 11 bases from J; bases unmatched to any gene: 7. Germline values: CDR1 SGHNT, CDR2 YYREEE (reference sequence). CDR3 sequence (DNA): TGTGCCAGCAGCTTCGACAGGGATCGGACACCCCTCCACTTT. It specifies CASSFDRDRTPLHF.

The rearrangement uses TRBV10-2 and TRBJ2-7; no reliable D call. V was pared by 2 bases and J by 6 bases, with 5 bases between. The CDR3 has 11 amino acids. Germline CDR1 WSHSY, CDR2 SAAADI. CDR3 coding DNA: TGCGCCAGCAGTGAGGGTCTCGAGCAGTACTTC. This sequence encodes CASSEGLEQYF.

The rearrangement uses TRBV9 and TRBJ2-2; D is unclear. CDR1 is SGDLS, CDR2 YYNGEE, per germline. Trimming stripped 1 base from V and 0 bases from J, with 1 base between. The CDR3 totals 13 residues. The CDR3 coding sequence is TGTGCCAGCAGCGTACCGAACACCGGGGAGCTGTTTTTT. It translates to CASSVPNTGELFF.

The DNA for the CDR3 is TGCGCCAGCAGCCAAGGAGGCTACAGCTCCTACAATGAGCAGTTCTTC. Translation gives CASSQGGYSSYNEQFF. The chain links TRBV4-1 to TRBJ2-1, with D unclear. Per germline, CDR1 MGHRA and CDR2 YSYEKL. Deletions cut 1 base from V and 0 bases from J, with 10 bases between. The length of the CDR3 is 16 residues.

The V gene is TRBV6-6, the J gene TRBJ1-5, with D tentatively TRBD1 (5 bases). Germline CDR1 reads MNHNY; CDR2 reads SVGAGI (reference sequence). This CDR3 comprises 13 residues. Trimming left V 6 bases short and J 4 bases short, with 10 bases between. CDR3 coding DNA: TGTGCCAGCAGCCCGGGGGGAAATCAGCCCCAGCATTTT. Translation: CASSPGGNQPQHF.

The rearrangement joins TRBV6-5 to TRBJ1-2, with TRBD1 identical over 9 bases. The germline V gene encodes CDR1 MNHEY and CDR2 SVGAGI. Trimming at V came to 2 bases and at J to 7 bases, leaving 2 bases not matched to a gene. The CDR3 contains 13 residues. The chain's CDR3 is CASSYRQGGGYTF. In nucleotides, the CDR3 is TGTGCCAGCAGTTACCGACAGGGGGGTGGCTACACCTTC.

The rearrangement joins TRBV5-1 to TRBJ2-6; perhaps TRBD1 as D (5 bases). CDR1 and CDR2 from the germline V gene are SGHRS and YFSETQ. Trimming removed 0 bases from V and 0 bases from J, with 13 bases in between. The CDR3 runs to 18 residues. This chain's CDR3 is CASSLEGQSYSGANVLTF. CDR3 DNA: TGCGCCAGCAGCTTGGAGGGGCAGTCCTACTCTGGGGCCAACGTCCTGACTTTC.

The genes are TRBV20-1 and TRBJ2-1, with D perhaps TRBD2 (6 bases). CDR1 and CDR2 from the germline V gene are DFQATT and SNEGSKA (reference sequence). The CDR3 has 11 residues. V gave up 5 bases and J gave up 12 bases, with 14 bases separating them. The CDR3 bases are TGCAGTGCTTTTCAGACTAGTCCGCAGTTCTTC. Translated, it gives CSAFQTSPQFF.

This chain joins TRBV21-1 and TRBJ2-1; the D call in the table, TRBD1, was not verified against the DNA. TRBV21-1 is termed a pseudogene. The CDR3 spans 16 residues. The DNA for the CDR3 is TGTGCCAGCAGCAAAGTAAACGGGACAGGGCAACGGGAGCAGTTCTTC. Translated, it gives CASSKVNGTGQREQFF.

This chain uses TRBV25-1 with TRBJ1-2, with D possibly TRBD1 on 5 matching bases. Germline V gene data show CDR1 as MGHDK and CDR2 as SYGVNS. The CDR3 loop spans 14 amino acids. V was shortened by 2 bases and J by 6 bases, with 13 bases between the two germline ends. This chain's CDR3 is CASSELGQDNGYTF. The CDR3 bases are TGTGCCAGCAGTGAACTAGGACAAGATAATGGCTACACCTTC.

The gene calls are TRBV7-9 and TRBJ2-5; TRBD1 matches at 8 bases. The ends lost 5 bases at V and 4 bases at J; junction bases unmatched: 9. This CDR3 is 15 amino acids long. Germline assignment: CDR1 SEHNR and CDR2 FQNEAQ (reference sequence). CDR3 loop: CASSPQGARRETQYF. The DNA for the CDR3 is TGTGCCAGCAGCCCGCAGGGGGCGCGGAGAGAGACCCAGTACTTC.

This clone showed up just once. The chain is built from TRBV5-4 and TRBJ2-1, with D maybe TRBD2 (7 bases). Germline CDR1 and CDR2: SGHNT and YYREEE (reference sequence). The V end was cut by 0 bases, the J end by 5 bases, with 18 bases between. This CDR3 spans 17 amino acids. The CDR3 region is CASSLGLLGGPDNEQFF. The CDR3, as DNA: TGTGCCAGCAGCTTGGGCTTGCTGGGGGGGCCCGACAATGAGCAGTTCTTC.

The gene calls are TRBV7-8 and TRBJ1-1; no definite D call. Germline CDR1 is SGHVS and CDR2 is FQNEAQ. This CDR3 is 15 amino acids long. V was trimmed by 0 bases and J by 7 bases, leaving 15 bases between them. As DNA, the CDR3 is TGTGCCAGCAGCTTAGCGCAGTTCAGCGAGGTTGAAGCTTTCTTT. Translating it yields CASSLAQFSEVEAFF.